The clone carrying this TCR beta chain was observed many times. What it binds is not known. These data are taken from a study of Graves' ophthalmopathy and Graves' hyperthyroidism. Study-wide results and caveats: Blood contained most expanded thyroid clonotypes exceeding 0.001 frequency. At just over 70% sensitivity and 72.22% specificity, the model predicted progression of the ophthalmopathy.

CDR1 is LGHNA, CDR2 YSLEER, per germline. V dropped 1 base and J dropped 2 bases, with 12 bases sitting between them. The CDR3 loop spans 15 amino acids. Using RNA transcripts, the TCR beta CDR3 regions were amplified. HTBI-primed RT-PCR formed the first round, and a multiplex PCR formed the second. TCRdb re-analysed the multiplex PCR reads in MiXCR, keeping a single row per CDR3 protein. The repertoire holds some 400,000 distinct CDR3 sequences, with around 18% as singletons. Serum thyroxine and TRAb, along with clinical symptoms, thyroid ultrasound and orbital computed tomography, were what diagnosis relied on.

The chain links TRBV4-3 to TRBJ2-7, with D unresolved. Sequencing was done on a sample of peripheral blood. The TCR sequence derives from a woman aged 18 to 35 with Graves' ophthalmopathy. The CDR3 sequence is CASSQVGFLPYEQYF. The CDR3 coding sequence is TGCGCCAGCAGCCAAGTGGGGTTTCTCCCCTACGAGCAGTACTTC.